This TCR beta chain was found in a study of blood T cell repertoires in COVID-19. On the study more broadly: In each case, the material was cDNA or gDNA derived from T cells, B-cell-depleted T cells, or PBMCs.

Sequencing was performed with immunoSEQ multiplex PCR; in TCRdb, only in-frame clones are kept and a portion is missing. The data show 350,000 to 450,000 clones, 89% seen once. Trimming shortened V by 0 bases and J by 5 bases, and 14 bases separated the two germline ends. Germline V lookup: CDR1 SGHTS, CDR2 YDEGEE. The CDR3 runs to 15 residues. Seattle patients were enrolled during active infection and followed longitudinally. This receptor was identified in a woman in her thirties or forties with COVID-19, enrolled during active disease. The sequenced material came from peripheral blood. The rearrangement links TRBV5-8 to TRBJ1-2, with D possibly being TRBD1 (5 bases). CDR3 sequence reads: CASSLGQSYSYGYTF. The CDR3 DNA sequence: TGTGCCAGCAGCTTGGGACAGTCCTACTCGTATGGCTACACCTTC.